This T cell receptor (beta chain) emerged from a study of OX40 agonist ivuxolimab in advanced cancers. V shed 5 bases and J 10 bases; nucleotides not matched to a gene: 15. This CDR3 region has 15 residues. Per the germline V gene, CDR1 is LNHDA and CDR2 is SQIVND (reference sequence). Produced via immunoSEQ multiplex PCR; TCRdb's table is partial and in-frame only. The repertoire holds approximately 74,000 clones, with roughly 88% as singletons. This clone is a singleton in its sample. The clonotype comes from an adult with an advanced solid tumor such as melanoma, head and neck, liver or kidney cancer. Sequencing used CD4+ or CD8+ T cells sorted from blood, obtained in a trial of the OX40 agonist ivuxolimab. J is TRBJ2-3 and V is TRBV19, with TRBD2 matching 7 bases. The CDR3, as DNA: TGTGCCAGTAGTGGACTAGTAGGCTCCTCGGTATCGCAGTATTTT. Translated, it gives CASSGLVGSSVSQYF.